This T cell receptor (beta chain) was identified in a study of cytomegalovirus exposure and HLA in healthy donors. Germline loops: CDR1 GTSNPN, CDR2 SVGIG (reference sequence). The length of the CDR3 is 16 residues. Between the trimmed V and J ends, which lost 4 bases and 0 bases, there was a span of 16 bases. The donors were members of the roughly 120-subject validation cohort (separate from the approximately 730-subject first cohort). Study-level points and caveats: In a later analysis, first-cohort TCR clusters were found to tend to co-occur in the approximately 110 validation repertoires. Listed as cytomegalovirus-associated were 150 or so TCR beta chains. It was reported that the classifier diagnosed cytomegalovirus status with high specificity and sensitivity in both the original and validation cohorts.

Regarding this clone: No antigen is known for it.

Sequencing was performed with immunoSEQ multiplex PCR; in TCRdb, only in-frame clones are kept and a portion is missing. The repertoire holds some 240,000 clones, with around 86% as singletons. J is TRBJ1-3 and V is TRBV30, with D hard to call. Sequencing was carried out using PBMCs. This sequence originates from a woman between 18 and 30 years old in good health and CMV-seropositive. In nucleotides, the CDR3 is TGTGCCTGGAAGAGGCTGAGGGAGTCCTCTGGAAACACCATATATTTT. This translates into CAWKRLRESSGNTIYF.